The source of this T cell receptor (beta chain) is a study of shared clonotypes between healthy human individuals. Study as a whole: The plates for each donor numbered three CD4 naive, three CD4 memory, two CD8 naive and one CD8 memory. Notes on the study in general: Some clonotypes were shared by all four sorted-subset donors, while others were not shared. The non-shared ones had lower generation probabilities than the shared ones. Blood alone was sampled, and tissue repertoires likely differ. Limited genetic and exposure-history diversity came from having few donors.

In the naive CD8 group, cells lacked CD45RO and were positively selected for CCR7, so terminally differentiated effector memory CD45RA+ cells were left out. Note on this clone: The antigen is not known.

The CDR3 consists of 17 residues. The germline V and J ends were trimmed by 0 bases and 7 bases, with 21 bases remaining between them. Germline CDR1 is LGHNA and CDR2 is YSLEER. Sequenced by immunoSEQ multiplex PCR; TCRdb stores in-frame clones only, minus some. The sample holds fewer than 850,000 clones, roughly 96% seen once. The material sequenced was naive CD8+ T cells sorted from blood. The rearrangement uses TRBV4-3 and TRBJ2-5; TRBD2 might be the D (5 bases). This receptor was identified in a man aged 25 to 40 in good health. The CDR3 region has the DNA TGCGCCAGCAGCCAAGATAGAATTGGAGGTATTCGAGGGACCCAGTACTTC. This sequence encodes CASSQDRIGGIRGTQYF.